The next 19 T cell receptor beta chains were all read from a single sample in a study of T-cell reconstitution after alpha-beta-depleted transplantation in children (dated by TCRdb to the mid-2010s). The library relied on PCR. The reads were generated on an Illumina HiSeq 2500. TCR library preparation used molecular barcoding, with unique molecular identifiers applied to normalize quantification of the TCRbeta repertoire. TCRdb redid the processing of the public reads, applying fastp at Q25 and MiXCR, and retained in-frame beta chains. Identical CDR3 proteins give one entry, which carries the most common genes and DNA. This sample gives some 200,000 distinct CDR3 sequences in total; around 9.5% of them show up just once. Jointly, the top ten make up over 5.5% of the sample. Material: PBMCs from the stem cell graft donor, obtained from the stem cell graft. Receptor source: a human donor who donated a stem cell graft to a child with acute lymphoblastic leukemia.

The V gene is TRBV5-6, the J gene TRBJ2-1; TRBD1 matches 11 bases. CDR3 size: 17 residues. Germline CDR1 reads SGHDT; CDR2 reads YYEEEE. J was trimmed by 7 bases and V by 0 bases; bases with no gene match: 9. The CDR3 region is CASSLVGTGGFGNEQFF. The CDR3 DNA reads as TGTGCCAGCAGCTTGGTCGGGACAGGGGGTTTCGGGAATGAGCAGTTCTTC.

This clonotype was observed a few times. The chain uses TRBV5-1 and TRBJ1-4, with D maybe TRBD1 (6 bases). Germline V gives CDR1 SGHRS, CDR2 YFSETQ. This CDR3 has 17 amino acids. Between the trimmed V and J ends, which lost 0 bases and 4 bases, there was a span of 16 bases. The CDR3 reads CASSLAYRAGVNEKLFF. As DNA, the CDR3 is TGCGCCAGCAGCTTGGCTTATCGGGCAGGGGTTAATGAAAAACTGTTTTTT.

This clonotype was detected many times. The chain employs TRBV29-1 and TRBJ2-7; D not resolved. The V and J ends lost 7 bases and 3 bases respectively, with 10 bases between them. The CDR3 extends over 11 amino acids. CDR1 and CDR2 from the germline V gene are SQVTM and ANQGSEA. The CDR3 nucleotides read TGCAGCGGTGGAGTACTCTACGAGCAGTACTTC. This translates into CSGGVLYEQYF.

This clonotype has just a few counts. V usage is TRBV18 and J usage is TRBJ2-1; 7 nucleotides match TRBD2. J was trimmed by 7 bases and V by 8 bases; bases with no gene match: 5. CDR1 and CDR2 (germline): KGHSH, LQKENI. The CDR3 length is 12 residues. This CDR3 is CASTLGGNEQFF. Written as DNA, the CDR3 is TGTGCCAGCACACTGGGGGGGAATGAGCAGTTCTTC.

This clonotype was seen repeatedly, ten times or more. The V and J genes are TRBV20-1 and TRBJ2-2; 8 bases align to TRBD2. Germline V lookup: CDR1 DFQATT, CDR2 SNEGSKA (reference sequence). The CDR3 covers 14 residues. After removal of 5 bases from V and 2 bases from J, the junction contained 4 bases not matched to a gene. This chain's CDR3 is CSAQTSANTGELFF. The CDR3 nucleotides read TGCAGTGCTCAGACTAGCGCAAACACCGGGGAGCTGTTTTTT.

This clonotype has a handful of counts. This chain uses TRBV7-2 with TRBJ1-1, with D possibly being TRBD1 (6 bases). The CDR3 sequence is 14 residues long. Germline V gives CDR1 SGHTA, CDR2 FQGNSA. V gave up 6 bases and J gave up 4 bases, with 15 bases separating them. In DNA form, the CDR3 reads TGTGCCAGCAGACAACAGGGCTATAGCACTGAAGCTTTCTTT. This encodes CASRQQGYSTEAFF.

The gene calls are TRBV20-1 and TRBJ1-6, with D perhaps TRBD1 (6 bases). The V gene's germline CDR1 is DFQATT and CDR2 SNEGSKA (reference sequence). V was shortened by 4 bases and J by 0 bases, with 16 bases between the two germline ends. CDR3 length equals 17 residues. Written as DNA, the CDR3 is TGCAGTGCTAATGATCCTGGCAGGGGCTCCTATAATTCACCCCTCCACTTT. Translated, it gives CSANDPGRGSYNSPLHF.

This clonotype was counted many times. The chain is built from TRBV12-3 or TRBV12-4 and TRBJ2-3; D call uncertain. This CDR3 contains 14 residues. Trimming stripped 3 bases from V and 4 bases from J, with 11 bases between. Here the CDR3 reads CASSFVYGADTQYF. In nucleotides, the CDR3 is TGTGCCAGCAGTTTCGTCTATGGCGCAGATACGCAGTATTTT.

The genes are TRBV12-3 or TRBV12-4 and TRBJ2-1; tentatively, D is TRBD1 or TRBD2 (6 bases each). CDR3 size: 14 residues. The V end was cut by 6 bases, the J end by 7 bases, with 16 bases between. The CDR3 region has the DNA TGTGCCAGCAGCCGGACAGTCCGGGGGAATGAGCAGTTCTTC. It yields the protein CASSRTVRGNEQFF.

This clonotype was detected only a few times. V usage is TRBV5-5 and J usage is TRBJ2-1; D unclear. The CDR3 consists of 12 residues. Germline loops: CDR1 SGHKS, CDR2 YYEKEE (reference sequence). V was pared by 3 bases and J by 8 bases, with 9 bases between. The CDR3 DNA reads TGTGCCAGCAGCTATCAGGACCATGAGCAGTTCTTC. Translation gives CASSYQDHEQFF.

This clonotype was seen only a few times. CDR3 nucleotides: TGTGCCAGCAGCTTATACAGGGCGGGGAGCGAGATCTATGGCTACACCTTC. Translation: CASSLYRAGSEIYGYTF. The chain recombines TRBV7-9 with TRBJ1-2, with D possibly matching TRBD1 (6 bases). The ends were cut back, 2 bases at V and 4 bases at J, with 20 bases in the middle. This CDR3 comprises 17 residues. CDR1 and CDR2 from the germline V gene are SEHNR and FQNEAQ (reference sequence).

CDR3 bases: TGTGCCATCAGTGGAGGGGACTACGAGCAGTACTTC. Its translation: CAISGGDYEQYF. The chain joins TRBV10-3 to TRBJ2-7; D possibly matches TRBD1 or TRBD2 (5 bases each). V was clipped by 4 bases and J by 3 bases, with 7 bases between them. The germline gives CDR1 ENHRY, CDR2 SYGVKD. CDR3 length: 12 amino acids.

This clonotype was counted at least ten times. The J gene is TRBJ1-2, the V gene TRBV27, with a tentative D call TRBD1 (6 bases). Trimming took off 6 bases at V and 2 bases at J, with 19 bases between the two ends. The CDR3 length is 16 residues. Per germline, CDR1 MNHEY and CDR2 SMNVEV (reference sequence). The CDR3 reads CASRRKTGGVNYGYTF. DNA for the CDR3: TGTGCCAGCAGAAGAAAGACAGGTGGAGTGAACTATGGCTACACCTTC.

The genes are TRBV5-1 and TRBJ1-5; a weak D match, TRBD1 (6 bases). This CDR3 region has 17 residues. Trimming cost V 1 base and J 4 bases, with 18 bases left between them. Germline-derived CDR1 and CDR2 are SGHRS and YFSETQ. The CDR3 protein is CASSLLPSTGGNQPQHF. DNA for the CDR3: TGCGCCAGCAGCTTGCTCCCCTCGACAGGAGGAAATCAGCCCCAGCATTTT.

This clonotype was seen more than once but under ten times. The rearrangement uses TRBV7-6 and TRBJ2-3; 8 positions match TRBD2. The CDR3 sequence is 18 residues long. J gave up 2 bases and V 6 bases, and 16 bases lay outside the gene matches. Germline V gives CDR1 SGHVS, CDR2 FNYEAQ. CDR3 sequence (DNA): TGTGCCAGCAGTCCACCTAGGACTAGCCTTCGGGACACAGATACGCAGTATTTT. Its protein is CASSPPRTSLRDTDTQYF.

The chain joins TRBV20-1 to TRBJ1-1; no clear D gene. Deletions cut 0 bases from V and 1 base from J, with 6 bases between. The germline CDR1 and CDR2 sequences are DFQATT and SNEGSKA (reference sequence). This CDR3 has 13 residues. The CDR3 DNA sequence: TGCAGTGCTAGAGATTGGACGAACACTGAAGCTTTCTTT. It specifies CSARDWTNTEAFF.

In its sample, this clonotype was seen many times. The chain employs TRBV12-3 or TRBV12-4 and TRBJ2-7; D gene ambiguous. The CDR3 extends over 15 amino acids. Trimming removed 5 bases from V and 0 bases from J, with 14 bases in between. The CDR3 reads CASSLQNPNSYEQYF. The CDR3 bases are TGTGCCAGCAGTCTGCAGAATCCGAACTCCTACGAGCAGTACTTC.

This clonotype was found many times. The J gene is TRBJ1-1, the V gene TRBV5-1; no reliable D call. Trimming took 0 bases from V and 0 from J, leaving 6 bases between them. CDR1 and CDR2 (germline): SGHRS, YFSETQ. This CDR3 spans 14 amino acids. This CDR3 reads CASSLGNMNTEAFF. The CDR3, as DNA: TGCGCCAGCAGCTTGGGCAACATGAACACTGAAGCTTTCTTT.

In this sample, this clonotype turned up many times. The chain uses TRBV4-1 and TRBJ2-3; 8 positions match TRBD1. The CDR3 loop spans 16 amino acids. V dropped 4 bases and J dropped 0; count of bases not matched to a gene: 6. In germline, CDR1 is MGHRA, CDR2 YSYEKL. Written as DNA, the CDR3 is TGCGCCAGCAGCCCCCGACAGGGGCCTAGCACAGATACGCAGTATTTT. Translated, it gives CASSPRQGPSTDTQYF.